What follows are 20 T cell receptor beta chains derived from one specimen sequenced in a study of blood T cell repertoires in COVID-19 (dated by TCRdb to the early 2020s). The library was obtained by the immunoSEQ multiplex PCR assay. Here the immuneACCESS table is served through TCRdb, limited to in-frame sequences with V and J called. Missing clones are a known gap in these copies; in checked studies unresolved V genes cover under half, and the rest lacks a known reason. This sample is represented by 95,000 to 150,000 clones; 80% to 90% of them were singletons. The top ten constitute roughly 4% of the sample. Source material: peripheral blood. The receptor source for this set is a middle-aged man with acute or convalescent COVID-19.

V gene TRBV7-9 combines with J gene TRBJ1-6; 7 bases are shared with TRBD1. The CDR3 sequence is 18 residues long. Germline CDR1 SEHNR, CDR2 FQNEAQ (reference sequence). V lost 2 bases and J lost 0; bases outside the gene matches: 7. Written as DNA, the CDR3 is TGTGCCAGCAGCTTAAGGCCAGGGGGAAGCTCCTATAATTCACCCCTCCACTTT. Amino acids: CASSLRPGGSSYNSPLHF.

CDR3 nucleotide sequence: TGCGCCAGCAGCGCGACGGCGGGGGCTGAGCAGTTCTTC. Residues: CASSATAGAEQFF. The genes are TRBV4-3 and TRBJ2-1; D is perhaps TRBD2 (7 bases). Germline CDR1 and CDR2: LGHNA and YSLEER. Trimming shortened V by 5 bases and J by 9 bases, and 14 bases separated the two germline ends. There are 13 residues in the CDR3.

The V and J genes are TRBV6-2 or TRBV6-3 and TRBJ1-1, with 8 positions matching TRBD1. Germline V gene data show CDR1 as MNHEY and CDR2 as SVGEGT. This CDR3 has 16 residues. The V and J ends lost 0 bases and 5 bases, in that order; junction bases with no gene match: 8. The CDR3 DNA sequence: TGTGCCAGCAGTTACTCCCGAACAGGGGGTTGGACTGAAGCTTTCTTT. Its translation is CASSYSRTGGWTEAFF.

The rearrangement uses TRBV4-1 and TRBJ1-5; possible D gene TRBD1, 5 bases. Germline lookup yields CDR1 MGHRA and CDR2 YSYEKL. CDR3 size: 18 residues. Trimming left V 0 bases short and J 4 bases short, with 19 bases between. Written as DNA, the CDR3 is TGCGCCAGCAGCCAAGATCCCCCTAGGGGTGTGGAAAATCAGCCCCAGCATTTT. Translated: CASSQDPPRGVENQPQHF.

The chain couples TRBV3-1 (or the pseudogene TRBV3-2) to TRBJ2-6, with a possible D match to TRBD2 (5 bases). Germline CDR1 LGHDT, CDR2 YNNKEL (reference sequence). The ends were cut back, 1 base at V and 2 bases at J, with 15 bases in the middle. The CDR3 loop spans 18 amino acids. The DNA of the CDR3 is TGTGCCAGCAGCCAAGCCGGGGTGGCCCCACCTGGGGCCAACGTCCTGACTTTC. Translated, it gives CASSQAGVAPPGANVLTF.

The chain is built from TRBV29-1 and TRBJ1-1, with D possibly matching TRBD1 (5 bases). The CDR3 contains 12 residues. V shed 6 bases and J shed 4 bases, with 12 bases lying between them. Germline V lookup: CDR1 SQVTM, CDR2 ANQGSEA. CDR3 sequence reads: CSVHTGGTEAFF. CDR3 coding DNA: TGCAGCGTCCATACGGGGGGCACTGAAGCTTTCTTT.

This clone was picked up a small number of times. V usage is TRBV19 and J usage is TRBJ1-1, with 10 bases fitting TRBD1. CDR1 and CDR2 (germline): LNHDA, SQIVND (reference sequence). The CDR3 contains 16 residues. V lost 5 bases to trimming and J lost 4 bases; unmatched junction nucleotides: 10. CDR3 loop: CASSPLKTGGFTEAFF. DNA for the CDR3: TGTGCCAGTAGTCCCCTGAAGACAGGGGGCTTCACTGAAGCTTTCTTT.

The chain is built from TRBV30 and TRBJ1-4; maybe TRBD1 (6 bases). Per germline, CDR1 GTSNPN and CDR2 SVGIG (reference sequence). V lost 5 bases and J lost 2, with 12 bases in between. The CDR3 runs to 14 residues. The CDR3 DNA follows: TGTGCCTGGGGTAGAGGGGGTACTAATGAAAAACTGTTTTTT. It translates to CAWGRGGTNEKLFF.

The J gene is TRBJ2-3, the V gene TRBV11-3; tentative D call: TRBD1 (6 bases). The CDR3 is 14 residues long. Looked up from germline, CDR1 is SGHNT and CDR2 is YENEEA. V was clipped by 5 bases and J by 6 bases, with 15 bases between them. The CDR3 spells CASSKNRDRDTQYF. The CDR3 region has the DNA TGTGCCAGCAGCAAAAATCGCGACAGGGATACGCAGTATTTT.

V usage is TRBV11-2 and J usage is TRBJ2-2; D gene unclear. Germline V CDR1 and CDR2: SGHAT, FQNNGV. This CDR3 contains 13 residues. With 4 bases removed from V and 7 bases from J, the gap between germline ends came to 10 bases. Here the CDR3 reads CASSSRSSGELFF. Written as DNA, the CDR3 is TGTGCCAGCAGCTCCCGCTCGAGCGGGGAGCTGTTTTTT.

Turning to this clone: Other DNA sequences from this sample encode an identical CDR3 as well. The chain has TRBV6-5 and TRBJ1-2; D unclear. V was cut by 6 bases and J by 7 bases, with 15 bases left in between. The V gene's germline CDR1 is MNHEY and CDR2 SVGAGI. This CDR3 region has 13 residues. The CDR3 sequence is CASSPGPRGGYTF. CDR3 coding DNA: TGTGCCAGCAGCCCCGGCCCCAGAGGTGGCTACACCTTC.

This clone has a single count. The V gene is TRBV11-2, the J gene TRBJ1-3, with a possible D match to TRBD1 (6 bases). Trimming shortened V by 5 bases and J by 5 bases, and 10 bases separated the two germline ends. The CDR3 loop spans 13 amino acids. Germline V gives CDR1 SGHAT, CDR2 FQNNGV. The CDR3 DNA follows: TGTGCCAGCAGCCCAACAGGGCGAAACACCATATATTTT. Protein: CASSPTGRNTIYF.

There are a few counts of this clone. This chain links TRBV10-2 with TRBJ1-2; TRBD1 is a possible D gene (5 bases). Germline lookup yields CDR1 WSHSY and CDR2 SAAADI. The germline V and J ends were trimmed by 3 bases and 4 bases, with 9 bases remaining between them. The CDR3 has 13 amino acids. For the CDR3, the DNA is TGCGCCAGCAGTGAAGGCAGGGCCTATGGCTACACCTTC. Translating gives CASSEGRAYGYTF.

The chain couples TRBV11-2 to TRBJ2-1, with D possibly TRBD1 on 6 matching bases. The CDR3 covers 15 residues. Trimming cost V 5 bases and J 0 bases, with 11 bases left between them. In germline, CDR1 is SGHAT, CDR2 FQNNGV. CDR3 region: CASSPDRLSYNEQFF. CDR3 in DNA: TGTGCCAGCAGCCCAGACAGGCTCTCCTACAATGAGCAGTTCTTC.

V is TRBV10-1 and J is TRBJ2-5; D call uncertain. Germline loops: CDR1 WNHNN, CDR2 SYGVQD (reference sequence). Trimming took off 7 bases at V and 1 base at J, with 13 bases between the two ends. This CDR3 region has 14 residues. The CDR3 protein is CASTHPSIQETQYF. The CDR3 region has the DNA TGCGCCAGCACCCACCCAAGCATCCAAGAGACCCAGTACTTC.

This chain's CDR3 is CASSQDSYGYTF. DNA for the CDR3: TGTGCCAGCAGCCAGGACAGTTATGGCTACACCTTC. The J gene is TRBJ1-2, the V gene TRBV7-8; D might be TRBD1 (6 bases). The V gene lost 5 bases and the J gene lost 5 bases, with 9 bases spanning the gap. This CDR3 has 12 residues. From germline, CDR1 is SGHVS and CDR2 FQNEAQ. Full variable domain (missing parts from reference TRBV7-8 and TRBJ1-2): GAGVSQSPRYKVAKRGQDVALRCDPISGHVSLFWYQQALGQGPEFLTYFQNEAQLDKSGLPSDRFFAERPEGSVSTLKIQRTQQEDSAVYLCASSQDSYGYTFGSGTRLTVV.

The chain has TRBV28 and TRBJ1-4; possibly TRBD1 for D (6 bases). The V gene's germline CDR1 is MDHEN and CDR2 SYDVKM. With 11 bases removed from V and 8 bases from J, the gap between germline ends came to 21 bases. This CDR3 region has 14 residues. The CDR3 nucleotides are TGTGCCGTATCAAAGACAGGATCTCGGGAAAAACTGTTTTTT. Translated: CAVSKTGSREKLFF.

V gene TRBV9 combines with J gene TRBJ1-1; 12 positions match TRBD1. The CDR3 has 15 residues. Trimming removed 4 bases from V and 1 base from J; junction bases left unmatched: 2. The germline V gene encodes CDR1 SGDLS and CDR2 YYNGEE. The CDR3: CASSPGQGANTEAFF. DNA for the CDR3: TGTGCCAGCAGCCCGGGACAGGGGGCGAACACTGAAGCTTTCTTT.

The rearrangement joins TRBV24-1 to TRBJ1-2, with D possibly being TRBD1 (5 bases). CDR1 is KGHDR and CDR2 is SFDVKD in the germline V gene. The germline V and J ends were trimmed by 0 bases and 2 bases, with 6 bases remaining between them. The CDR3 totals 14 residues. CDR3 nucleotide sequence: TGTGCCACCAGTGATTTGCAGGGCAACTATGGCTACACCTTC. This sequence encodes CATSDLQGNYGYTF.

This clone has only one observation. The chain recombines TRBV5-1 with TRBJ1-2; 11 bases match TRBD1. Germline-derived CDR1 and CDR2 are SGHRS and YFSETQ. The CDR3 length is 15 residues. Trimming at V came to 4 bases and at J to 7 bases, leaving 9 bases not matched to a gene. CDR3 DNA sequence: TGCGCCAGCAGCCAGGATACCGGGACAGGGGGTGGCTACACCTTC. It yields the protein CASSQDTGTGGGYTF.